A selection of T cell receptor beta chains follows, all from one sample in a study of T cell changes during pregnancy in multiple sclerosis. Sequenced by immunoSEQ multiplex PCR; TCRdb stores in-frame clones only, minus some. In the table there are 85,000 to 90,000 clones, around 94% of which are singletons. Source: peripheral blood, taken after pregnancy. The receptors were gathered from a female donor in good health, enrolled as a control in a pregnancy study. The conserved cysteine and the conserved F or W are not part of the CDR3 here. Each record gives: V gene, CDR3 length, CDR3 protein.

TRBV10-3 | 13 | AISDPADPNYEQY
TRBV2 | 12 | ASSGTGGGEKLF
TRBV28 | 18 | ASSFPLGTSGRTSTDTQY
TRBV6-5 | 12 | ASSSRETNDEQF
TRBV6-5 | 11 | ASSYQMNTEAF
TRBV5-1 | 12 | ASSFGLVSGEQY
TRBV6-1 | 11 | ASSEGYNQPQH
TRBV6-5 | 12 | ASSSHRANTEAF
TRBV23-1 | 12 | ASSPFRGAQPQH
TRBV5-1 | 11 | ASSLGGGTEAF
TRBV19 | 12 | ASSMIQAFYGYT
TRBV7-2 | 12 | ASSHTSGTYEQY
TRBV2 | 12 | ASSERGPSYEQF
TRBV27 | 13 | ASSYPGQRYNEQF
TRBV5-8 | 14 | ASSPLYAGSLYTQY
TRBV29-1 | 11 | SYSLESTDTQY
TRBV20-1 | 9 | SAANSYEQY
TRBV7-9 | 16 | ASSLIEDISSGANVLT
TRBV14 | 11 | ASSPGQFYGYT
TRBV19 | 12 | ASSIEYGTYEQY
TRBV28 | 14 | ASSSPGQTSGNTIY
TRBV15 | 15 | ATSRVPSGGDREKLF
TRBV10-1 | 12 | ASSPQTGFYEQY
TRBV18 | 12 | ASSSYRGSSEQY
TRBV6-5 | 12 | ASSPGQTYQPQH
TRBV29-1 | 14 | RKAGDRGRVCYEQY
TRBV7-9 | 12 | ATFSRGSTDTQY
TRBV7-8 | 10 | ASSLLDQPQH
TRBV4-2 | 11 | ASSQDKGDTQY
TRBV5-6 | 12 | ASSFSGTSGTSY
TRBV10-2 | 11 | ASKEDSTYEQY
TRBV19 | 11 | ASTRTVNTEAF
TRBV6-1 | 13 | ASSPGLAGSNEQF
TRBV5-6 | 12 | ASSLAGGSNEQF
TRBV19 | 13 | ASSIDWTNNQPQH
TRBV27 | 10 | ASGRGSETQY
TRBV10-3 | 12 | AISDGQTQETQY
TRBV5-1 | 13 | ASSLAAGEGGEAF
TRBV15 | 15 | ATSRDRAGGVTDTQY
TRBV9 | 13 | ASSGLGQFNYGYT
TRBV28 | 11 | ASRQGPNYEQY
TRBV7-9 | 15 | ASSSTSGRADYNEQF
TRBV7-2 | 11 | ASRVGQWEGYT
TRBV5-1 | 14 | ASSLPLAGGVDEQF
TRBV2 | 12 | ASSRQDSGNTIY
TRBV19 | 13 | ASSLGLAGAYEQF
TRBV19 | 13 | ASTPSHGGFYEQY